One and the same sample provided the 31 T cell receptor beta chains below, sequenced in a study of patients and donors after allogeneic stem cell transplantation. TCRdb re-derived calls from the RT-PCR reads in MiXCR, one entry per CDR3 protein. Of 70,000 to 75,000 distinct CDR3 sequences listed, around 27% are singletons. The sequencing input was blood, either unsorted or a sorted T cell fraction (not recorded which). The receptor source for this set is a human donor who was either an allogeneic HSCT recipient or a stem cell or donor lymphocyte infusion donor (not recorded which). It is not recorded whose cells these are; they may come from a transplant donor.

This clonotype was detected a few times. The rearrangement uses TRBV7-9 and TRBJ2-7; TRBD1 agrees at 9 bases. Germline CDR1 is SEHNR and CDR2 is FQNEAQ (reference sequence). CDR3 size: 14 residues. The junction had 7 bases not matched to a gene; V was cut back by 10 bases and J by 0 bases. The CDR3 nucleotides read TGTGCCACCCCGACAGGGGGTCTCTCCTACGAGCAGTACTTC. The encoded protein is CATPTGGLSYEQYF.

This clonotype turned up a few times. The rearrangement links TRBV6-5 to TRBJ1-2; possibly TRBD1 for D (6 bases). V was cut by 2 bases and J by 4 bases, with 8 bases left in between. The CDR3 is 13 amino acids. Per the germline V gene, CDR1 is MNHEY and CDR2 is SVGAGI. CDR3 nucleotides: TGTGCCAGCAGTTACCGGGACACCTATGGCTACACCTTC. This encodes CASSYRDTYGYTF.

The V gene is TRBV7-2, the J gene TRBJ2-5; unclear D gene. The ends were cut back, 5 bases at V and 0 bases at J, with 16 bases in the middle. Germline CDR1 reads SGHTA; CDR2 reads FQGNSA. The CDR3 loop spans 16 amino acids. This chain's CDR3 is CASSPRLGIHQETQYF. CDR3 DNA: TGTGCCAGCAGCCCCCGTCTAGGGATTCACCAAGAGACCCAGTACTTC. The full variable domain, rest sourced from reference TRBV7-2 and TRBJ2-5, is GAGVSQSPSNKVTEKGKDVELRCDPISGHTALYWYRQSLGQGLEFLIYFQGNSAPDKSGLPSDRFSAERTGGSVSTLTIQRTQQEDSAVYLCASSPRLGIHQETQYFGPGTRLLVL.

The J gene is TRBJ2-1, the V gene TRBV6-4, with 9 bases lining up with TRBD2. Trimming cost V 5 bases and J 7 bases; bases outside gene matches: 9. This CDR3 comprises 15 residues. CDR1 and CDR2 from the germline V gene are MRHNA and SNTAGT. The CDR3 bases are TGTGCCAGCAGTTGGGATAGCGGGGGAGTGAATGAGCAGTTCTTC. Translating gives CASSWDSGGVNEQFF.

This clonotype was seen a handful of times. The CDR3 reads CASSFDSVKLFF. The CDR3 bases are TGTGCCAGCAGTTTTGACAGTGTAAAACTGTTTTTT. V is TRBV12-3 or TRBV12-4 and J is TRBJ1-4; D is possibly TRBD1 (5 bases). The CDR3 extends over 12 amino acids. The germline V and J ends were trimmed by 3 bases and 10 bases, with 9 bases remaining between them.

This clonotype showed up just a few times. The chain recombines TRBV7-6 with TRBJ1-1, with D possibly TRBD1 on 6 matching bases. V dropped 0 bases and J dropped 8 bases, with 19 bases sitting between them. Germline CDR1 SGHVS, CDR2 FNYEAQ. This CDR3 has 16 amino acids. The CDR3 spells CASSLAGGDRPHEAFF. CDR3 nucleotide sequence: TGTGCCAGCAGCTTAGCTGGGGGAGACAGGCCCCACGAAGCTTTCTTT.

V gene TRBV5-4 combines with J gene TRBJ1-2; 10 bases line up with TRBD1. The CDR3 loop spans 13 amino acids. The germline V gene encodes CDR1 SGHNT and CDR2 YYREEE (reference sequence). The V gene end was trimmed by 4 bases and the J gene end by 8 bases; junction bases not matched to a gene: 5. CDR3 amino acids: CASSDRGLEGYTF. The CDR3 DNA sequence: TGTGCCAGCAGCGACAGGGGGCTAGAGGGCTACACCTTC.

This clonotype occurred a few times. The rearrangement uses TRBV10-3 and TRBJ1-6; the D gene is possibly TRBD1 (5 bases). CDR1 and CDR2 from the germline V gene are ENHRY and SYGVKD. The CDR3 has 17 residues. Between the trimmed V and J ends, which lost 0 bases and 5 bases, there was a span of 14 bases. The CDR3 region is CAISESLGTENNSPLHF. In nucleotides, the CDR3 is TGTGCCATCAGTGAGTCCTTGGGGACCGAGAATAATTCACCCCTCCACTTT.

This clonotype was seen repeatedly, ten times or more. The chain joins TRBV21-1 to TRBJ1-1; TRBD1, the D gene given by the table, was not confirmed from the DNA. TRBV21-1 is deemed a pseudogene. CDR3 length equals 15 residues. The CDR3 nucleotides are TGTGCCAGCAGCAAAGGAGGGACAGGGAAGACTGAAGCTTTCTTT. Protein product: CASSKGGTGKTEAFF.

This clonotype appeared a few times. V and J are TRBV6-5 and TRBJ1-1, with 9 positions matching TRBD1. Trimming at V came to 0 bases and at J to 5 bases, leaving 4 bases not matched to a gene. CDR1 is MNHEY, CDR2 SVGAGI, per germline. This CDR3 is 15 amino acids long. DNA of the CDR3: TGTGCCAGCAGTTACTCGACAGGGGGAAAGACTGAAGCTTTCTTT. Amino acid sequence: CASSYSTGGKTEAFF.

This chain joins TRBV20-1 and TRBJ2-3; 8 positions agree with TRBD2. The CDR3 consists of 15 residues. Germline-derived CDR1 and CDR2 are DFQATT and SNEGSKA (reference sequence). Trimming at V came to 1 base and at J to 5 bases, leaving 8 bases not matched to a gene. CDR3 in amino acids: CSARGLGGRKDTQYF. The CDR3 nucleotides read TGCAGTGCTAGAGGCCTTGGCGGGAGGAAAGATACGCAGTATTTT.

The gene calls are TRBV29-1 and TRBJ1-2; unclear D gene. This CDR3 has 12 residues. The germline V gene encodes CDR1 SQVTM and CDR2 ANQGSEA. Trimming left V 4 bases short and J 1 base short, with 7 bases between. Written as DNA, the CDR3 is TGCAGCGTTGTATTCAATAACTATGGCTACACCTTC. It yields the protein CSVVFNNYGYTF.

V is TRBV29-1 and J is TRBJ1-5; weak D call: TRBD1 (5 bases). The CDR3 contains 13 residues. Germline V gene sequence: CDR1 SQVTM, CDR2 ANQGSEA. Trimming shortened V by 4 bases and J by 5 bases, and 12 bases separated the two germline ends. The CDR3 coding sequence is TGCAGCGTTGGTGGGGGTCGGGATCAGCCCCAGCATTTT. Amino acid sequence: CSVGGGRDQPQHF.

There are a few counts of this clonotype. This rearrangement joins TRBV19 to TRBJ1-2; TRBD1 is a possible D gene (6 bases). The ends were cut back, 1 base at V and 4 bases at J, with 19 bases in the middle. This CDR3 region has 17 residues. From germline, CDR1 is LNHDA and CDR2 SQIVND (reference sequence). In nucleotides, the CDR3 is TGTGCCAGTAGTATAGCAAATGGAGGGGGTTTCGGCTATGGCTACACCTTC. Its translation: CASSIANGGGFGYGYTF.

This clonotype was seen a few times. This rearrangement joins TRBV13 to TRBJ2-5; possibly TRBD1 for D (5 bases). This CDR3 contains 14 residues. Germline V gene sequence: CDR1 PRHDT, CDR2 FYEKMQ (reference sequence). V was cut by 5 bases and J by 2 bases, with 12 bases left in between. CDR3: CASSPRQIQETQYF. CDR3 nucleotide sequence: TGTGCCAGCAGCCCGCGACAGATACAAGAGACCCAGTACTTC.

This clonotype was detected a few times. The chain recombines TRBV11-2 with TRBJ2-2, with 8 bases matching TRBD1. Germline V gene sequence: CDR1 SGHAT, CDR2 FQNNGV. Trimming at V came to 5 bases and at J to 3 bases, leaving 5 bases not matched to a gene. The CDR3 has 15 amino acids. CDR3 region: CASSTRTGYTGELFF. The CDR3 bases are TGTGCCAGCAGCACCCGGACAGGGTACACCGGGGAGCTGTTTTTT.

This clonotype was observed a handful of times. CDR3 amino acids: CASSPDLHYGYTF. CDR3 coding DNA: TGTGCCAGCAGTCCTGATCTGCACTATGGCTACACCTTC. This chain connects TRBV5-4 to TRBJ1-2, with no clear D. The CDR3 is made up of 13 amino acids. Germline CDR1 SGHNT, CDR2 YYREEE (reference sequence). Trimming removed 5 bases from V and 3 bases from J, with 11 bases in between.

This clonotype was counted many times. The chain carries TRBV14 and TRBJ2-1; TRBD2 aligns across 10 bases. J lost 6 bases, V lost 2 bases, and 7 bases had no gene match. The V gene's germline CDR1 is SGHDN and CDR2 FVKESK. This CDR3 is built from 16 residues. The CDR3, as DNA: TGTGCCAGCAGCCAAAGGGCAGCGGGGGGGCCCAATGAGCAGTTCTTC. Protein: CASSQRAAGGPNEQFF.

The sample holds a few counts of this clonotype. The rearrangement links TRBV29-1 to TRBJ1-2; D is ambiguous. The V gene lost 7 bases and the J gene lost 1 base, with 10 bases spanning the gap. CDR3 length: 12 residues. In germline, CDR1 is SQVTM, CDR2 ANQGSEA. Here the CDR3 reads CSAEVVNYGYTF. Here the CDR3 DNA reads TGCAGCGCCGAGGTAGTTAACTATGGCTACACCTTC.

This clonotype is large (0.1 to 1%) within its sample. The chain uses TRBV2 and TRBJ1-5, with no clear D. V dropped 8 bases and J dropped 4 bases, with 12 bases sitting between them. CDR3 length: 13 amino acids. In germline, CDR1 is SNHLY, CDR2 FYNNEI. CDR3 region: CASVNSLNQPQHF. The CDR3 nucleotides read TGTGCCAGCGTCAACAGTTTAAATCAGCCCCAGCATTTT.

This chain connects TRBV5-1 to TRBJ1-1; D may be TRBD1 (6 bases). Germline CDR1 is SGHRS and CDR2 is YFSETQ. This CDR3 spans 12 amino acids. Deletions cut 2 bases from V and 6 bases from J, with 8 bases between. CDR3 nucleotides: TGCGCCAGCAGCTTTACAGGGTCTGAAGCTTTCTTT. It is translated as CASSFTGSEAFF.

This chain links TRBV2 with TRBJ1-1; D perhaps matches TRBD1 (6 bases). The CDR3 covers 13 residues. Germline V gene data show CDR1 as SNHLY and CDR2 as FYNNEI. V was clipped by 9 bases and J by 1 base, with 12 bases between them. This CDR3 reads CAREGHRNTEAFF. The CDR3 DNA reads TGTGCCAGGGAGGGACACCGGAACACTGAAGCTTTCTTT.

This clonotype was detected a few times. The gene calls are TRBV29-1 and TRBJ1-5; 7 nucleotides agree with TRBD1. V shed 4 bases and J 0 bases; nucleotides not matched to a gene: 3. The CDR3 runs to 14 residues. Germline assignment: CDR1 SQVTM and CDR2 ANQGSEA. CDR3 in DNA: TGCAGCGTTGTCGGGACAGATAGCAATCAGCCCCAGCATTTT. Its translation: CSVVGTDSNQPQHF. Full variable domain (rest looked up from reference TRBV29-1 and TRBJ1-5): SAVISQKPSRDICQRGTSLTIQCQVDSQVTMMFWYRQQPGQSLTLIATANQGSEATYESGFVIDKFPISRPNLTFSTLTVSNMSPEDSSIYLCSVVGTDSNQPQHFGDGTRLSIL.

This rearrangement joins TRBV20-1 to TRBJ2-2; D unclear. Per the germline V gene, CDR1 is DFQATT and CDR2 is SNEGSKA (reference sequence). Trimming cost V 6 bases and J 4 bases, with 12 bases left between them. This CDR3 is built from 13 residues. CDR3 nucleotide sequence: TGCAGTGCCCCCTACGGGTTCACCGGGGAGCTGTTTTTT. Translation gives CSAPYGFTGELFF.

This clonotype was found a few times. This chain uses TRBV20-1 with TRBJ1-1, with 10 bases identical to TRBD1. Germline CDR1 DFQATT, CDR2 SNEGSKA (reference sequence). The CDR3 totals 13 residues. The J segment lost 4 bases and the V segment lost 6 bases, leaving 5 bases of the junction unmatched. The CDR3 sequence is CSAGQGVVTEAFF. For the CDR3, the DNA is TGCAGTGCAGGACAGGGGGTGGTCACTGAAGCTTTCTTT.

Only one count was recorded for this clonotype. The rearrangement joins TRBV7-9 to TRBJ1-2; TRBD1 matches at 7 bases. The CDR3 is 12 residues long. The germline V gene encodes CDR1 SEHNR and CDR2 FQNEAQ (reference sequence). The V segment lost 6 bases and the J segment 6 bases; nucleotides outside the gene matches: 4. The CDR3 protein is CASSPGGNGYTF. CDR3 bases: TGTGCCAGCAGTCCAGGGGGTAATGGCTACACCTTC.

The table lists this clonotype with a few counts. The V gene is TRBV7-8, the J gene TRBJ2-1; no reliable D call. CDR3 length equals 15 residues. Deletions cut 5 bases from V and 2 bases from J, with 13 bases between. CDR1 SGHVS and CDR2 FQNEAQ come from the germline V gene. The CDR3 nucleotides read TGTGCCAGCAGCGAGAGGCCGAGGACCTACAATGAGCAGTTCTTC. It yields the protein CASSERPRTYNEQFF.

In this sample, this clonotype turned up a few times. The chain carries TRBV19 and TRBJ2-3, with D possibly being TRBD1 (5 bases). CDR3 length equals 16 residues. The germline V gene has CDR1 LNHDA and CDR2 SQIVND (reference sequence). Trimming cost V 1 base and J 4 bases, with 15 bases left between them. The CDR3 here is CASSIARALIADTQYF. As DNA, the CDR3 is TGTGCCAGTAGTATAGCCAGGGCTCTAATCGCAGATACGCAGTATTTT.

The chain is built from TRBV24-1 and TRBJ1-1; no firm D call. V was trimmed by 4 bases and J by 6 bases, leaving 8 bases between them. Germline V gene data show CDR1 as KGHDR and CDR2 as SFDVKD. The CDR3 runs to 12 residues. CDR3 coding DNA: TGTGCCACCAGTGAAAATGGGGCTGAAGCTTTCTTT. Translated: CATSENGAEAFF.

This clonotype was recorded a few times. The J gene is TRBJ2-1, the V gene TRBV5-1, with 8 nucleotides matching TRBD1. V shed 4 bases and J 8 bases; nucleotides not matched to a gene: 5. The CDR3 contains 13 residues. Germline V gene data show CDR1 as SGHRS and CDR2 as YFSETQ. The CDR3: CASSPTGGHEQFF. As DNA, the CDR3 is TGCGCCAGCAGCCCCACAGGGGGGCATGAGCAGTTCTTC.

V is TRBV20-1 and J is TRBJ2-1; D tentatively fits TRBD1 or TRBD2 (5 bases each). Per germline, CDR1 DFQATT and CDR2 SNEGSKA (reference sequence). Trimming took off 2 bases at V and 1 base at J, with 15 bases between the two ends. This CDR3 comprises 16 residues. The CDR3, as DNA: TGCAGTGCTAGATTCTCCGGGACCCCTTCCTACAATGAGCAGTTCTTC. It is translated as CSARFSGTPSYNEQFF.